This T cell receptor beta chain was captured in a study of T-cell memory formation after mild COVID-19. Per the germline V gene, CDR1 is GTSNPN and CDR2 is SVGIG (reference sequence). Between the trimmed V and J ends, which lost 0 bases and 0 bases, there was a span of 9 bases. The CDR3 length is 15 residues. Study conclusions and caveats: Pre-infection memory already had some responding clones, implying cross-reactive memory joined.

Comments on this clonotype: Its antigen remains unidentified.

TCRdb called the 5' RACE reads again in MiXCR, with one record for every CDR3 protein. The table has about 190,000 distinct CDR3 sequences, about a sixth seen once. This rearrangement joins TRBV30 to TRBJ1-5, with a weak D call TRBD1 (5 bases). The sequence derives from an adult woman who had mild COVID-19 (a few samples of this study predate the infection). Cell type and time point are not known. The sequenced sample was PBMCs or a T cell subset sorted from them (not recorded which). CDR3 loop: CAWSVDSNSNQPQHF. CDR3 DNA sequence: TGTGCCTGGAGTGTAGACAGTAATAGCAATCAGCCCCAGCATTTT.